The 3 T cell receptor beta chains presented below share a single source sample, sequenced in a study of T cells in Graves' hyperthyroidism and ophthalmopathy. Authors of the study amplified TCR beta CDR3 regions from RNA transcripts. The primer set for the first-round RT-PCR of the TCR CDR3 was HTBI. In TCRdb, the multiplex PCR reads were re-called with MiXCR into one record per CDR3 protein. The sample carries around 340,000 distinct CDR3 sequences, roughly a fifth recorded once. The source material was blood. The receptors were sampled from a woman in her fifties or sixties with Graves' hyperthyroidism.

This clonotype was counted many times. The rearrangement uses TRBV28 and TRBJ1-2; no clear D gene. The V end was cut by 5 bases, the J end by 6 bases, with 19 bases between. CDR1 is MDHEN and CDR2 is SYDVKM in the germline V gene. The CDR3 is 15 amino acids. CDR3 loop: CASSPRGWASDGYTF. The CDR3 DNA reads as TGTGCCAGCAGTCCCCGCGGCTGGGCCTCAGATGGCTACACCTTC.

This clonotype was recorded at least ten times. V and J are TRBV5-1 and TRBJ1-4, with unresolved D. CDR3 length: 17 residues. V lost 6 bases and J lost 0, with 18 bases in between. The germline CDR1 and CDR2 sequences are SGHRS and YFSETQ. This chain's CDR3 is CASTFGGMAATNEKLFF. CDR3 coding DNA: TGCGCCAGCACCTTTGGAGGAATGGCTGCAACTAATGAAAAACTGTTTTTT.

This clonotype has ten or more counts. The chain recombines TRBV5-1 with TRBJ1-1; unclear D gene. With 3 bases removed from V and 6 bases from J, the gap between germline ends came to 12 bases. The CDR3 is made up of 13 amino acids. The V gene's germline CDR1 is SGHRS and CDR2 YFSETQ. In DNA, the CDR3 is TGCGCCAGCAGCTACTCCGGGAGCCCTGAAGCTTTCTTT. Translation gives CASSYSGSPEAFF.